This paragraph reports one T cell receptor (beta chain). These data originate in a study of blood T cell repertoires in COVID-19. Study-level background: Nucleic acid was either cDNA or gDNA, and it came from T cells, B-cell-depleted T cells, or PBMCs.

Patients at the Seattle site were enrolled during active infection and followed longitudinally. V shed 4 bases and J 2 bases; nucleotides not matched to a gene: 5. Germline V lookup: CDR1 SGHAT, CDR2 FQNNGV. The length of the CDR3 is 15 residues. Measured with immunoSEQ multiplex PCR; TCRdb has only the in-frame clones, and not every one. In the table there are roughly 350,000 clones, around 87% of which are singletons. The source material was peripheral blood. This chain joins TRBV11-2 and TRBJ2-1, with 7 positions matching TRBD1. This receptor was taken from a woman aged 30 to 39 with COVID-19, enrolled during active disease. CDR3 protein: CASSWGQLTYNEQFF. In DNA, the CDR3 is TGTGCCAGCAGCTGGGGACAGTTAACCTACAATGAGCAGTTCTTC.